One sample yielded the 26 T cell receptor beta chains listed below, sequenced in a study of blood T cells in healthy people across ages. Together with a sample-barcoded 5' primer, a J-beta primer mix was included in a second PCR lasting about 7 to 12 cycles. TCRdb ran MiXCR on the 5' RACE reads and lists one entry per CDR3 protein. The repertoire holds over 700,000 distinct CDR3 sequences, roughly 50% seen once, with about 38% in the top ten. Source material: blood. The source is an older man in good health.

This clonotype was observed at least ten times. The chain is built from TRBV14 and TRBJ2-2; D may be TRBD1 or TRBD2 (6 bases each). Per the germline V gene, CDR1 is SGHDN and CDR2 is FVKESK. The V and J ends lost 4 bases and 6 bases respectively, with 15 bases between them. The CDR3 runs 15 residues. The CDR3 DNA reads as TGTGCCAGCAGCCTCTCGGGGGCAGGGGCCGGGGAGCTGTTTTTT. Translation gives CASSLSGAGAGELFF.

The rearrangement joins TRBV27 to TRBJ2-6; 8 positions match TRBD1. The CDR3 has 18 amino acids. V trimming: 8 bases; J trimming: 1 base; junction bases outside the gene matches: 13. Germline lookup yields CDR1 MNHEY and CDR2 SMNVEV (reference sequence). CDR3 protein: CASRKGTGGTSGANVLTF. The CDR3 DNA follows: TGTGCCAGCCGCAAGGGCACAGGGGGTACTTCTGGGGCCAACGTCCTGACTTTC.

The V and J genes are TRBV24-1 and TRBJ2-7, with TRBD1 matching over 7 bases. V gave up 4 bases and J gave up 4 bases; unmatched junction bases: 3. The CDR3 consists of 13 residues. Germline V gene data show CDR1 as KGHDR and CDR2 as SFDVKD. Here the CDR3 reads CATSEPTGYEQYF. CDR3 DNA: TGTGCCACCAGTGAGCCGACAGGGTACGAGCAGTACTTC.

V and J are TRBV9 and TRBJ2-5; a possible D gene is TRBD2 (5 bases). The CDR3 contains 14 residues. Between the trimmed V and J ends, which lost 4 bases and 5 bases, there was a span of 15 bases. Germline V lookup: CDR1 SGDLS, CDR2 YYNGEE. DNA for the CDR3: TGTGCCAGCAGCCCCCGTGTCCGCGGGGAGACCCAGTACTTC. This gives the protein CASSPRVRGETQYF. The whole variable domain, remainder taken from reference TRBV9 and TRBJ2-5, is DSGVTQTPKHLITATGQRVTLRCSPRSGDLSVYWYQQSLDQGLQFLIQYYNGEERAKGNILERFSAQQFPDLHSELNLSSLELGDSALYFCASSPRVRGETQYFGPGTRLLVL.

The chain links TRBV27 to TRBJ1-4; perhaps TRBD1 as D (6 bases). Germline CDR1 and CDR2: MNHEY and SMNVEV (reference sequence). The CDR3 has 16 residues. V dropped 0 bases and J dropped 10 bases, with 18 bases sitting between them. The CDR3 loop reads CASSLSPGHPRGKLFF. CDR3 DNA sequence: TGTGCCAGCAGTTTATCGCCGGGACACCCTCGGGGAAAACTGTTTTTT.

V is TRBV6-1 and J is TRBJ2-4; 7 nucleotides align to TRBD2. The J call may be incorrect, as the DNA end agrees better with TRBJ2-7. The length of the CDR3 is 15 residues. The germline gives CDR1 MNHNS, CDR2 SASEGT. The CDR3 protein is CASTEGVAGLDEQYF. The CDR3 DNA is TGTGCCAGCACCGAAGGGGTAGCGGGTCTGGACGAGCAGTACTTC.

Turning to this clonotype: The junction does not match germline at one end; this may be a read error. The chain combines TRBV5-1 with TRBJ2-1; 16 nucleotides match TRBD2. CDR1 and CDR2 (germline): SGHRS, YFSETQ. This CDR3 region has 21 residues. The CDR3 DNA reads TGCACCAGCAGCTGGACCACCGGGACTAGCGGGAGGGTGAACACACACCATGAGCAGTTCTTC. Amino acid sequence: CTSSWTTGTSGRVNTHHEQFF.

The V gene is TRBV5-1, the J gene TRBJ1-4; 8 bases are shared with TRBD1. The CDR3 contains 18 residues. The germline V gene encodes CDR1 SGHRS and CDR2 YFSETQ. Trimming cost V 4 bases and J 3 bases; bases outside gene matches: 14. The CDR3 region is CASSADSIRQGPNEKLFF. CDR3 in DNA: TGCGCCAGCAGCGCTGATTCAATTCGACAGGGGCCTAATGAAAAACTGTTTTTT.

The chain is built from TRBV19 and TRBJ1-2, with D unclear. Per the germline V gene, CDR1 is LNHDA and CDR2 is SQIVND (reference sequence). V was cut by 10 bases and J by 7 bases, with 16 bases left in between. This CDR3 spans 12 amino acids. In DNA, the CDR3 is TGTGCCACCCGCACCTCCGGTGGTGGCTACACCTTC. Its protein is CATRTSGGGYTF. Supplemented by reference TRBV19 and TRBJ1-2, the full variable domain reads DGGITQSPKYLFRKEGQNVTLSCEQNLNHDAMYWYRQDPGQGLRLIYYSQIVNDFQKGDIAEGYSVSREKKESFPLTVTSAQKNPTAFYLCATRTSGGGYTFGSGTRLTVV.

J is TRBJ2-3 and V is TRBV12-3 or TRBV12-4, with D possibly being TRBD1 or TRBD2 (5 bases each). CDR3 size: 16 residues. Trimming removed 5 bases from V and 6 bases from J, with 21 bases in between. Written as DNA, the CDR3 is TGTGCCAGCAGTGTCCTCGGGACCACCGCCGGGGATACGCAGTATTTT. Translating gives CASSVLGTTAGDTQYF.

This clonotype was seen just once. The genes are TRBV5-4 and TRBJ1-1; maybe TRBD1 (6 bases). V was pared by 2 bases and J by 6 bases, with 14 bases between. The CDR3 sequence is 14 residues long. Germline V CDR1 and CDR2: SGHNT, YYREEE (reference sequence). CDR3 sequence (DNA): TGTGCCAGCAGCTTTAAGGGGGGAATCCCTGAAGCTTTCTTT. It codes for CASSFKGGIPEAFF.

This clonotype was observed a handful of times. The chain employs TRBV12-3 or TRBV12-4 and TRBJ2-1; 11 bases map to TRBD2. CDR3 size: 14 residues. With 6 bases clipped from V and 8 bases from J, the junction kept 6 bases outside the gene matches. In nucleotides, the CDR3 is TGTGCCAGCAGCGTAGCGGGAGGGCGTGATGAGCAGTTCTTC. Its translation: CASSVAGGRDEQFF.

This chain joins TRBV15 and TRBJ1-1; weak D call: TRBD1 (6 bases). Deletions cut 0 bases from V and 4 bases from J, with 15 bases between. Germline V CDR1 and CDR2: LNHNV, YYDKDF (reference sequence). This CDR3 has 16 amino acids. The CDR3 nucleotides read TGTGCCACCAGCAGAGATCTGGCAGGGGTGGGCACTGAAGCTTTCTTT. Translated, it gives CATSRDLAGVGTEAFF.

CDR3 amino acids: CASSFGQGASDTQYF. CDR3 DNA: TGCGCCAGCAGCTTCGGACAGGGGGCGTCAGATACGCAGTATTTT. This sequence joins TRBV5-1 and TRBJ2-3, with 11 bases lining up with TRBD1. Germline V gene data show CDR1 as SGHRS and CDR2 as YFSETQ. After removal of 2 bases from V and 4 bases from J, the junction contained 3 bases not matched to a gene. The CDR3 is 15 residues long.

This clonotype appeared once. The V and J genes are TRBV4-2 and TRBJ2-4; 9 bases are a match to TRBD2. J was trimmed by 4 bases and V by 1 base; bases with no gene match: 8. CDR1 and CDR2 from the germline V gene are LGHNA and YNFKEQ. The CDR3 runs to 17 residues. The CDR3 sequence: CASSQGRGGRAKNIQYF. CDR3 nucleotides: TGTGCCAGCAGCCAAGGGAGGGGCGGGAGGGCAAAAAACATTCAGTACTTC.

V is TRBV28 and J is TRBJ2-7, with D tentatively TRBD2 (6 bases). Trimming stripped 6 bases from V and 3 bases from J, with 12 bases between. Per germline, CDR1 MDHEN and CDR2 SYDVKM. The CDR3 spans 13 residues. This chain's CDR3 is CASRPGTRYEQYF. The CDR3 DNA reads as TGTGCCAGCAGACCTGGGACTCGCTACGAGCAGTACTTC.

A few counts support this clonotype. The J gene is TRBJ1-1, the V gene TRBV11-1; tentatively, D is TRBD1 (5 bases). CDR3 length equals 13 residues. V lost 4 bases and J lost 1, with 7 bases in between. Germline CDR1 is SGHAT and CDR2 is FQDESV (reference sequence). This chain's CDR3 is CASSWGRNTEAFF. CDR3 DNA sequence: TGTGCCAGCAGCTGGGGCAGGAACACTGAAGCTTTCTTT.

The chain combines TRBV28 with TRBJ2-7; maybe TRBD2 (5 bases). CDR1 MDHEN and CDR2 SYDVKM come from the germline V gene. V was clipped by 3 bases and J by 2 bases, with 11 bases between them. The CDR3 is 14 residues long. The CDR3: CASSLREPTYEQYF. The CDR3 DNA reads TGTGCCAGCAGTTTGAGGGAGCCGACCTACGAGCAGTACTTC.

The chain has TRBV20-1 and TRBJ2-5; weak D call: TRBD1 (6 bases). The CDR3 is made up of 13 amino acids. Germline loops: CDR1 DFQATT, CDR2 SNEGSKA (reference sequence). Trimming removed 4 bases at V and 5 bases at J, with 14 bases between. In DNA, the CDR3 is TGCAGTGCTACTAGGGGGAGTACGGAGACCCAGTACTTC. This translates into CSATRGSTETQYF.

This clonotype was seen ten or more times. The chain uses TRBV28 and TRBJ2-7; D is undetermined. Germline CDR1 MDHEN, CDR2 SYDVKM. V lost 3 bases to trimming and J lost 1 base, with 4 bases between them. CDR3 length: 12 amino acids. CDR3 nucleotide sequence: TGTGCCAGCAGTTTTGGTTCCTACGAGCAGTACTTC. Translation: CASSFGSYEQYF.

The chain combines TRBV5-1 with TRBJ2-1; TRBD2 matches at 7 bases. The V segment lost 0 bases and the J segment 10 bases; nucleotides outside the gene matches: 16. The germline V gene encodes CDR1 SGHRS and CDR2 YFSETQ. The CDR3 spans 17 residues. Here the CDR3 reads CASSLAEGGSSCKEQFF. CDR3 DNA: TGCGCCAGCAGCTTGGCTGAGGGCGGGAGCTCCTGCAAGGAGCAGTTCTTC.

This clonotype was counted only a few times. The chain has TRBV4-1 and TRBJ2-4; the match to TRBD1 covers 8 bases. This CDR3 spans 15 amino acids. Trimming cost V 3 bases and J 8 bases; bases outside gene matches: 9. Germline values: CDR1 MGHRA, CDR2 YSYEKL. CDR3 residues: CASSQTGTGGDIQYF. CDR3 sequence (DNA): TGCGCCAGCAGCCAGACCGGGACAGGTGGAGACATTCAGTACTTC.

This sequence joins TRBV20-1 and TRBJ1-1; a possible D gene is TRBD1 (5 bases). The CDR3 runs to 11 residues. Trimming stripped 6 bases from V and 12 bases from J, with 17 bases between. Germline CDR1 DFQATT, CDR2 SNEGSKA (reference sequence). CDR3 protein: CSAPPQQGTFF. The DNA of the CDR3 is TGCAGTGCACCTCCCCAGCAGGGTACTTTCTTT.

The rearrangement uses TRBV20-1 and TRBJ1-1, with TRBD1 matching over 9 bases. The length of the CDR3 is 12 residues. Per germline, CDR1 DFQATT and CDR2 SNEGSKA (reference sequence). V trimming: 4 bases; J trimming: 7 bases; junction bases outside the gene matches: 4. The CDR3 DNA follows: TGCAGTGCTAACAGGGGGCTTAGTGAAGCTTTCTTT. Translated: CSANRGLSEAFF.

Only a few counts were recorded for this clonotype. The chain has TRBV3-1 and TRBJ2-3; D possibly corresponds to TRBD2 (5 bases). The CDR3 has 11 residues. V lost 4 bases and J 14 bases, leaving 13 bases between the germline ends. The V gene's germline CDR1 is LGHDT and CDR2 YNNKEL (reference sequence). CDR3 DNA sequence: TGTGCCAGCAGCCGCGAGGGATACGCGTATTTT. It codes for CASSREGYAYF.

This rearrangement joins TRBV9 to TRBJ1-4; 7 nucleotides agree with TRBD1. CDR3 length: 14 residues. Trimming removed 3 bases from V and 6 bases from J; junction bases left unmatched: 5. Per germline, CDR1 SGDLS and CDR2 YYNGEE. The CDR3 bases are TGTGCCAGCAGCGCTGGGACAGTTCATGAAAAACTGTTTTTT. Amino acids: CASSAGTVHEKLFF.